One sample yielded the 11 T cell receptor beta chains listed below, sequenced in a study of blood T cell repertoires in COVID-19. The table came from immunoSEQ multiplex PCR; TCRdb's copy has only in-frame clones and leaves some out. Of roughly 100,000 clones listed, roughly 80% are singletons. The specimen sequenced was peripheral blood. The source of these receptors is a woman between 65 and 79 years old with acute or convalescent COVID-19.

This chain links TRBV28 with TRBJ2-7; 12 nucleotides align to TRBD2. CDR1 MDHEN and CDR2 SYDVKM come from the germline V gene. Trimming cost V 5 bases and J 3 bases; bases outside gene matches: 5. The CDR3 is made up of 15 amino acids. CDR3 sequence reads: CASSPQTSGSYEQYF. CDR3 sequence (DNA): TGTGCCAGCAGTCCCCAGACTAGCGGGAGCTACGAGCAGTACTTC.

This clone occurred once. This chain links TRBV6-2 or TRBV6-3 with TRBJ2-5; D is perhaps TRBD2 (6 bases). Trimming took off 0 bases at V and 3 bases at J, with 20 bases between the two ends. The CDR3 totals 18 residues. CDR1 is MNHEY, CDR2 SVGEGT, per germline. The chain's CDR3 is CASSYSPSWGGAKETQYF. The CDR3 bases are TGTGCCAGCAGTTACTCACCCTCCTGGGGCGGGGCTAAAGAGACCCAGTACTTC.

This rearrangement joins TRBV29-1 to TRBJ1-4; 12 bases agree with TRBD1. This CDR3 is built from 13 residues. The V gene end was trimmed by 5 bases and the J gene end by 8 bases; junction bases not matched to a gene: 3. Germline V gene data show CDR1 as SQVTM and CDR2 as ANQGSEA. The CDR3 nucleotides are TGCAGCGTTTCCGGGACAGGGGGCGAAAAACTGTTTTTT. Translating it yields CSVSGTGGEKLFF.

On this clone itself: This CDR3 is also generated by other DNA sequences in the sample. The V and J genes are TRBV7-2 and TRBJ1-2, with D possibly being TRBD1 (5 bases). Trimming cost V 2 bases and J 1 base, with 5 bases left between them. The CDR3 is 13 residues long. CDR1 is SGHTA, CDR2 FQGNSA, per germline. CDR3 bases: TGTGCCAGCAGCTTACAGGGTAACTATGGCTACACCTTC. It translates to CASSLQGNYGYTF.

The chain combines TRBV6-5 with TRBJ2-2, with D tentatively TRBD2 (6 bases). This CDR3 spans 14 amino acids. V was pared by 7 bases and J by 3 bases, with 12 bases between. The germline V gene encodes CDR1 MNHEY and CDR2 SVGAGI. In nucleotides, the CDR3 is TGTGCCAGCATGTGGGGGGACCACACCGGGGAGCTGTTTTTT. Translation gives CASMWGDHTGELFF.

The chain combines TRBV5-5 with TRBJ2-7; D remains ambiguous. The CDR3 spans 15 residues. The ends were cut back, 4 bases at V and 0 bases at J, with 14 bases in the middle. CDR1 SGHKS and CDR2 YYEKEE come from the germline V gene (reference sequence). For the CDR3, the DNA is TGTGCCAGCAGCCCGGGTGCCAGAACCTCCTACGAGCAGTACTTC. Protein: CASSPGARTSYEQYF.

In DNA, the CDR3 is TGTGCCAGTAGATTAAGACAGGGGGCGTCCGAGCAGTACTTC. This sequence encodes CASRLRQGASEQYF. V usage is TRBV19 and J usage is TRBJ2-7; 10 bases agree with TRBD1. The CDR3 extends over 14 amino acids. J gave up 6 bases and V 6 bases, and 8 bases lay outside the gene matches. Germline V gene sequence: CDR1 LNHDA, CDR2 SQIVND (reference sequence).

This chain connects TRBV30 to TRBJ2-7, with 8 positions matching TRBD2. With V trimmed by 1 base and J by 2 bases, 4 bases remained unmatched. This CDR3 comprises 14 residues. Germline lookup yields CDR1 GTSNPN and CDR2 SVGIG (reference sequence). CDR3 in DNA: TGTGCCTGGAGTGGGGGGCGGGGGGCCTACGAGCAGTACTTC. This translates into CAWSGGRGAYEQYF.

The CDR3: CASSLGQGANQPQHF. The DNA of the CDR3 is TGTGCCAGCAGCTTGGGACAGGGGGCCAATCAGCCCCAGCATTTT. The V gene is TRBV5-5, the J gene TRBJ1-5, with TRBD1 identical over 10 bases. J was trimmed by 3 bases and V by 0 bases; bases with no gene match: 0. The CDR3 covers 15 residues. The germline gives CDR1 SGHKS, CDR2 YYEKEE (reference sequence).

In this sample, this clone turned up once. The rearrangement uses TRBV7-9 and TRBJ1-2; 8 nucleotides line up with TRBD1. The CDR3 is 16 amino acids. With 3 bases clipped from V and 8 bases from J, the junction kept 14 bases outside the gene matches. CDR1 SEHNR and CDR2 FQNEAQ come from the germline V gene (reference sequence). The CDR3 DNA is TGTGCCAGCAGCTTCCGCTTGTCAGGGGGCCTTGGAGGCTACACCTTC. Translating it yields CASSFRLSGGLGGYTF.

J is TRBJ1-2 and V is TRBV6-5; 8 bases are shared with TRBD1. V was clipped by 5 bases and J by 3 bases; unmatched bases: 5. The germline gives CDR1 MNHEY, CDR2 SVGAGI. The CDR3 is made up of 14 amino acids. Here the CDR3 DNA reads TGTGCCAGCAGTCCGGACAGGGTGGACTATGGCTACACCTTC. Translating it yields CASSPDRVDYGYTF.